Listed below are T cell receptor beta chains from one sample, sequenced in a study of T cell changes during pregnancy in multiple sclerosis. Assay: immunoSEQ multiplex PCR; the TCRdb copy retains only in-frame clones and omits some. Of 34,000 or so clones listed, about 90% are singletons. Specimen: CD8+ T cells from peripheral blood mononuclear cells, collected after pregnancy. The source is a female donor with multiple sclerosis, enrolled in a pregnancy study. The CDR3 runs from the conserved cysteine through the conserved F or W. D genes are given only for firm matches. The size field is filled for only some rows; it gives once, few, many or a size class.

v_call,clone_size,d_call,j_call,cdr3_aa,cdr3_nt
TRBV11-2,.,.,TRBJ2-1,CASSLGILHNEQFF,TGTGCCAGCAGCTTAGGCATACTCCACAATGAGCAGTTCTTC
TRBV13,.,.,TRBJ1-2,CASSSRTEPPYGYTF,TGTGCCAGCAGCTCCCGAACAGAGCCCCCCTATGGCTACACCTTC
TRBV5-5,once,.,TRBJ2-7,CASSFQGFYEQYF,TGTGCCAGCAGCTTCCAGGGTTTCTACGAGCAGTACTTC
TRBV7-3,.,TRBD1,TRBJ2-1,CASRSQGNNEQFF,TGTGCCAGCAGGTCACAGGGGAACAATGAGCAGTTCTTC
TRBV7-9,.,.,TRBJ1-5,CASSLAGGGFNQPQHF,TGTGCCAGCAGCTTAGCCGGGGGGGGATTCAATCAGCCCCAGCATTTT
TRBV4-1,.,.,TRBJ1-5,CASSQETPERLPNQPQHF,TGCGCCAGCAGCCAAGAGACGCCAGAGCGGCTTCCCAATCAGCCCCAGCATTTT
TRBV5-6,.,.,TRBJ2-7,CASSALGAEQYF,TGTGCCAGCAGCGCCCTAGGGGCCGAGCAGTACTTC
TRBV18,.,.,TRBJ2-5,CASSPSGNTGETQYF,TGTGCCAGCTCACCATCCGGGAACACCGGGGAGACCCAGTACTTC
TRBV19,.,.,TRBJ2-1,CASSMDGGPDNEQFF,TGTGCCAGTAGTATGGACGGGGGGCCAGACAATGAGCAGTTCTTC
TRBV27,.,TRBD2,TRBJ2-7,CASSSLLAGDYEQYF,TGTGCCAGCAGTTCCCTTCTAGCGGGGGATTACGAGCAGTACTTC
TRBV5-1,.,.,TRBJ2-3,CASSLAGIGGVIDTQYF,TGCGCCAGCAGCTTGGCAGGGATAGGAGGGGTTATTGATACGCAGTATTTT
TRBV27,once,.,TRBJ1-1,CASSYRSSNTEAFF,TGTGCCAGCAGTTACAGAAGTTCGAACACTGAAGCTTTCTTT
TRBV5-4,.,.,TRBJ1-2,CASSSIGDYGYTF,TGTGCCAGCAGCTCCATCGGGGACTATGGCTACACCTTC
TRBV9,.,.,TRBJ2-1,CASSPRLPSGNNEQFF,TGTGCCAGCAGCCCCCGACTACCCTCTGGGAACAATGAGCAGTTCTTC
TRBV4-1,once,.,TRBJ2-7,CASSQASGSSYEQYF,TGCGCCAGCAGCCAAGCCAGCGGTAGCTCCTACGAGCAGTACTTC
TRBV6-6,.,.,TRBJ1-1,CASSYSAEAYEAFF,TGTGCCAGCAGTTACTCGGCGGAGGCTTATGAAGCTTTCTTT